This TCR beta chain originates from a study of cytomegalovirus exposure and HLA in healthy donors (dated by TCRdb to about 2017). Background for the entire study: According to an earlier analysis of around 600 of the donors, 150 million to 200 million T cells yielded 117 million unique TCR beta sequences and 276 Gb of sequence data. Roughly 300 gigabases of sequencing data and roughly 90 million unique TCR sequences were included in an early release covering about 700 HLA-typed donors. Of the approximately 400 genotyped donors, 81% were placed in the genetic ancestry cluster associated with self-reported Caucasian donors. The study was designed to test whether signatures of past pathogen exposure could be identified by cataloging public T cell receptors. Using immunosequencing, the study profiled T cell repertoires from approximately 700 subjects and related those repertoires to cytomegalovirus serostatus. A separate validation cohort of 100 to 150 different subjects was used in addition to the roughly 670-subject first cohort. To predict cytomegalovirus infection status, the study brought together high-throughput TCR immunosequencing, statistical association of individual TCRs with disease status, and machine learning. A later analysis re-analyzed previously published TCR beta repertoires from 660 or so donors and added high-resolution HLA genotyping to study TCR occurrence patterns. In the later analysis, no new phenotypic data were used to find candidate immune exposures; instead, reliance was placed on TCR beta sequences and their occurrence across donors. To decide whether each TCR beta V gene segment behaved as functional or pseudogenic, an earlier analysis of over 500 of the donors relied on high-throughput TCR beta sequencing. Donor age, sex, ethnicity and CMV serostatus were collected together with the repertoire data. A later genetic analysis used genome-wide SNP genotypes for about three fifths of the 666 donors, treating that subset as a discovery cohort. All discovery cohort repertoires had been generated using a single sequencing platform. Class I and class II HLA loci were covered by the typing at four-digit resolution. Typing coverage differed by locus: A, B, C, DRB1 and DQB1 were typed in roughly 620-630 donors, DQA1 in 500 to 550, DPA1 in approximately 610, and DPB1 in 450 to 480. A few DR-DQ haplotypes were treated as single units for association and clustering because of strong linkage in the cohort. Across roughly 420 genotyped donors of the cohort, an average of about 240,000 unique TCR beta nucleotide sequences per donor were sequenced, and roughly a sixth of those sequences were non-productive.

The library relied on the immunoSEQ multiplex PCR assay. The multiplex PCR relied on a mix of 60 forward primers for TCR Vbeta segments and 13 reverse primers for TCR Jbeta segments. The CDR3 region of rearranged TCR beta genes was amplified from genomic DNA with a multiplex PCR assay. The Illumina HiSeq System was used to sequence the amplified TCR beta libraries as 87-base-pair reads. Concerning the study's data processing: In a later analysis, some 80 million unique TCR beta chains were counted across the roughly 610 repertoires, and roughly 9.9 million of these chains were shared by at least two donors. To remove PCR and sequencing errors, raw reads were error-corrected and collapsed into unique sequences using a nearest-neighbor algorithm that merged closely related sequences. To assign V, D and J gene segments, CDR3 sequences were aligned to IMGT reference sequences. For a sequence to be retained, at least a six-nucleotide match to both a V gene segment and a J gene segment was required. A rearrangement counted as productive if the CDR3 had no stop codons and remained in frame with V and J, and every other rearrangement counted as non-productive. Following IMGT convention, CDR3 was defined as the stretch from the second conserved V-encoded cysteine to the conserved J-encoded phenylalanine. In an earlier analysis of 550 to 650 of the donors, sequences lacking an unambiguous match to a single V gene segment were excluded. In an earlier analysis of roughly 500 of the donors, V segments were called functional above 56.7% productive rearrangements and were called segregating when the between-donor standard deviation exceeded 5%. A statistical classification framework was developed to diagnose cytomegalovirus status using the catalog of TCR beta chain sequences. In a later analysis, TCR nucleotide sequences were compared against IMGT/GENE-DB human TR gene sequences so that V and J genes could be assigned. Using the TCRdist pipeline, a later analysis assigned CDR3 sequences along with most-parsimonious VDJ recombination scenarios. A later analysis defined each TCR beta chain by its CDR3 amino acid sequence plus V-gene family, and excluded reads lacking a unique V-gene family. To address suspected cross-contamination and a sequencing artifact, a later analysis removed under 600 highly shared, low-generation-probability nucleotide sequences. For each public chain, a later analysis derived a clonal expansion index from normalized ranks of inferred template counts within each repertoire. A later analysis computed generation probabilities with a VDJ recombination model fitted to out-of-frame rearrangements, and checked the results against IGoR. In a later analysis, TCR-TCR, TCR-HLA and TCR-CMV co-occurrence was scored with hypergeometric tests, and a repertoire-size bias correction was applied to TCR pairs. To estimate false discovery rates, a later analysis permuted the HLA or CMV assignments 20 times. A later analysis grouped co-occurring TCRs with DBSCAN, adding TCRdist sequence similarity when clustering within HLA-allele-positive subsets. For co-occurrence clustering, repertoires with fewer than 30,000 or more than 120,000 public chains were excluded, along with 4 to 6 repertoires with anomalous nucleotide sharing. Here the immuneACCESS table is served through TCRdb, limited to in-frame sequences with V and J called. Missing clones are a known gap in these copies; in checked studies unresolved V genes cover under half, and the rest lacks a known reason. V and J calls and clone size are given by that table; D and trimming were obtained from the DNA. This sample comprises 90,000 to 150,000 clones, roughly 80% of them detected only once. The top ten hold around 3.9% of the sample.

The cohort comprised more than 550 healthy bone marrow donors. All cohort members were sampled while nominally healthy, although unrecorded immune exposures were likely present. The donor tested CMV seronegative, placing the donor among the approximately 360 seronegative members of the cohort. A peripheral blood sample was provided by each donor, and peripheral blood mononuclear cells were used for TCR beta sequencing. Genomic DNA was extracted from the blood cell samples with the Qiagen DNeasy Blood Extraction Kit. What the authors observed across the whole study: When HLA alleles, especially DR and DQ, strongly co-occurred, attributing TCR associations to individual alleles was difficult. An earlier analysis of 587 of the donors showed that most TCR beta V segments appeared in productive rearrangements either about 87% or about 30% of the time, which broadly matched IMGT annotations. A few of the identified cytomegalovirus-associated TCR beta chains were confirmed in vitro to be specific for cytomegalovirus antigens. The presence/absence analyses assumed that sequencing depth was roughly uniform across donors, and that assumption may not be true. Because counts were too low, about 15 rarely observed V segments, including chromosome 9 orphons, were left out of the earlier analysis of 587 of the donors. The sequencing pipeline was judged likely to have produced a cluster of highly shared sequence variants as a technical artifact. Because HLA typing was missing for some donors at each locus, association tests included only the typed subset. Specific HLA alleles were associated with roughly 17,000 TCR beta sequences at a false discovery rate of 0.05 in a later analysis. Correlated functional status among segregating V segments might reflect linkage disequilibrium, but an unknown experimental factor could not be ruled out. For the cohort, immune exposure information was limited to CMV serostatus. According to a later analysis, TCR association rates differed among HLA loci, with DRB1 alleles showing the most associated TCRs and HLA-C alleles showing the fewest. A later analysis reported that several top co-occurrence clusters appeared linked to parvovirus B19, influenza, CMV and Epstein-Barr virus. The cohort was sequenced for TCR beta chains only, and without alpha or paired-chain data the features that could be detected were limited. In a later analysis, most CMV-associated TCR beta chains were found to appear HLA-restricted, with HLA associations seemingly driven largely by CMV exposure. Some IMGT-functional V segments, including TRBV6-2 and TRBV6-3, could not be told apart with the 87-base-pair reads, so those segments were excluded. A later analysis found that HLA-associated TCR beta chains were more clonally expanded and had lower generation probabilities than equally common non-associated chains. A further reported finding was that TCR beta sequences accurately predicted the HLA-A and HLA-B alleles for most subjects in the first cohort. An association between a missense DCLRE1C variant and V-gene and J-gene trimming of TCR beta chains was found in a later genetic analysis and replicated in an independent cohort. In both the original and validation cohorts, the classifier was reported to diagnose cytomegalovirus status with high specificity and sensitivity. Most TCR sequences were observed very rarely across donors, whereas some public TCRs were present in many individuals. It was suggested by the authors that the approach could potentially be generalized to other disease states and immunological phenotypes. According to a later genetic analysis, donors in an Asian-associated ancestry cluster had fewer N-insertions in productive TCRs than the approximately 650-donor mean. The study gave a list of 150 to 200 TCR beta chains associated with cytomegalovirus.

The germline ends are 21 bases apart after V is trimmed by 6 bases and J by 10 bases. According to the germline V gene (reference sequence), CDR1 reads MNHNY and CDR2 reads SVGAGI. The CDR3 contains 14 residues, cysteine and phenylalanine counted. Only the CDR3 DNA stays, 42 bases, in frame from base 1. To note about this clone: What antigen it recognizes has not been identified. It has no much larger one-base neighbor in the sample; base qualities were not kept.

Recombination joined TRBV6-6 with TRBJ1-1, with TRBD1 as a weak D call on 6 bases. Sequencing input: PBMCs. The source of this sequence is a woman in her 40s in good health and CMV-seronegative. At the DNA level, the sequence is TGTGCCAGCAGCCGAGGAGTTAGAGGGGGTGCAGCTTTCTTT. Protein translation: CASSRGVRGGAAFF.